This TCR beta chain was found in a study of graft-versus-host responses after intestinal transplantation. The V and J ends lost 5 bases and 6 bases respectively, with 8 bases between them. Germline loops: CDR1 MNHNY, CDR2 SVGAGI (reference sequence). This CDR3 is built from 13 residues. This clone was observed a single time. Only in-frame clones appear in the TCRdb table, and some are missing; sequencing was by immunoSEQ multiplex PCR. Among some 96,000 clones, 90% were seen once, and the ten largest hold 15% to 20%. The origin of this receptor is a human patient who received an intestinal transplant, so some T cells may come from the graft donor. The sample was PBMCs, taken 450 to 480 days after intestinal transplant. V gene TRBV6-6 combines with J gene TRBJ1-6; D is undetermined. DNA of the CDR3: TGTGCCAGCAGTCCGCAGCCTAATTCACCCCTCCACTTT. It is translated as CASSPQPNSPLHF.